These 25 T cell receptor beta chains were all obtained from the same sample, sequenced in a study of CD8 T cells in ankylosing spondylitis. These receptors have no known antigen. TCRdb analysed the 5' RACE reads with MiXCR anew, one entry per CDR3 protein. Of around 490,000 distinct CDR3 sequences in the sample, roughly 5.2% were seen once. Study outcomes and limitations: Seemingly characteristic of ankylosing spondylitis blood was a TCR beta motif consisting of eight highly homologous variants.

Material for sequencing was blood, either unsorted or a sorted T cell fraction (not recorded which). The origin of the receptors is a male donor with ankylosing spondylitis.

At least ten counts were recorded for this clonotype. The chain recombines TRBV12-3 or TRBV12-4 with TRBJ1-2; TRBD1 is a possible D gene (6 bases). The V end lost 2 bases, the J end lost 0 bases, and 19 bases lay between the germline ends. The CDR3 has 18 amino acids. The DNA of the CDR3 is TGTGCCAGCAGTTTATATCTAGTCCAGACAGGAACTAACTATGGCTACACCTTC. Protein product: CASSLYLVQTGTNYGYTF.

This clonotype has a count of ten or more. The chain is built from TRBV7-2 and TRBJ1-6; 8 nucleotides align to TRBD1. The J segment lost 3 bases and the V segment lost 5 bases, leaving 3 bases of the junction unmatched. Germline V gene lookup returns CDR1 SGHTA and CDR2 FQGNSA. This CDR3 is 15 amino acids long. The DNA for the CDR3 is TGTGCCAGCAGCACAGGACAGGGCTATAATTCACCCCTCCACTTT. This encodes CASSTGQGYNSPLHF.

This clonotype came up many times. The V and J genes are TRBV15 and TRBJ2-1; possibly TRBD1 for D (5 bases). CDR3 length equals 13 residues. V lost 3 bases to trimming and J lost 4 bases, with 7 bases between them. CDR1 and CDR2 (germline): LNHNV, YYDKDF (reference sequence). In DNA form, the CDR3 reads TGTGCCACCAGCAGCCGACAGTACAATGAGCAGTTCTTC. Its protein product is CATSSRQYNEQFF.

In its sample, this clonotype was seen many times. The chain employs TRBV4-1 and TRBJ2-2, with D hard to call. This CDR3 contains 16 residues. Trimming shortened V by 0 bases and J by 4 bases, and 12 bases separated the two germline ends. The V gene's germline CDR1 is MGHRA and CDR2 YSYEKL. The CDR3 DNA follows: TGCGCCAGCAGCCAAGATCTTAGGGCGGTCACCGGGGAGCTGTTTTTT. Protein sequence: CASSQDLRAVTGELFF.

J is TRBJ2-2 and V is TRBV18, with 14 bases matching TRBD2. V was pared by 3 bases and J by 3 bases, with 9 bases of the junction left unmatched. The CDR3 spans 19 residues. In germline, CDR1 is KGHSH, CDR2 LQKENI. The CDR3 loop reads CASSPGTSGSTWDTGELFF. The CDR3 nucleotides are TGTGCCAGCTCACCTGGGACTAGCGGGAGTACTTGGGACACCGGGGAGCTGTTTTTT.

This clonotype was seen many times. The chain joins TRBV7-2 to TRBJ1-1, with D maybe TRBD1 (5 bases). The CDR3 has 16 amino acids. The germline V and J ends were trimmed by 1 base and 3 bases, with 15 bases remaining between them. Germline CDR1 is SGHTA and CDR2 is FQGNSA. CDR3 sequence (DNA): TGTGCCAGCAGCTTAGGTCCGGCAGGGTGGTACACTGAAGCTTTCTTT. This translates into CASSLGPAGWYTEAFF. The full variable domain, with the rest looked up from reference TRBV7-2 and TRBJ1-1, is GAGVSQSPSNKVTEKGKDVELRCDPISGHTALYWYRQSLGQGLEFLIYFQGNSAPDKSGLPSDRFSAERTGGSVSTLTIQRTQQEDSAVYLCASSLGPAGWYTEAFFGQGTRLTVV.

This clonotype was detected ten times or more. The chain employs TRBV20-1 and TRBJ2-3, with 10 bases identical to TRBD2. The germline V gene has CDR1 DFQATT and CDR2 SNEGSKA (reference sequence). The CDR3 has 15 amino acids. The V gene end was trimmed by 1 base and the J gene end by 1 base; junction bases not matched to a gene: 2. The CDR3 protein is CSARVLAGGTDTQYF. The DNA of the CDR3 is TGCAGTGCTAGAGTCCTAGCGGGGGGCACAGATACGCAGTATTTT.

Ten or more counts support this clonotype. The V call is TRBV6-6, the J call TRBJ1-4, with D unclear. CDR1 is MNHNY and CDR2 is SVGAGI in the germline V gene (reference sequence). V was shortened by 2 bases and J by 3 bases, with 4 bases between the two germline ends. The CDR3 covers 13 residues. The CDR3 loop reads CASSYGPNEKLFF. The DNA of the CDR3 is TGTGCCAGCAGTTACGGTCCTAATGAAAAACTGTTTTTT.

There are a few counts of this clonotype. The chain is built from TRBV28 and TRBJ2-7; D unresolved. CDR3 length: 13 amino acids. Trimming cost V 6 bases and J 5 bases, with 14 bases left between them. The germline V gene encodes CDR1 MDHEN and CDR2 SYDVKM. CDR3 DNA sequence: TGTGCCAGCAGCTCACTCCCCATAGACGAGCAGTACTTC. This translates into CASSSLPIDEQYF.

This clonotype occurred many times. CDR3 region: CASSFRAANEKLFF. The CDR3 bases are TGTGCCAGCAGTTTCAGGGCGGCTAATGAAAAACTGTTTTTT. The chain recombines TRBV27 with TRBJ1-4; possibly TRBD1 for D (5 bases). The V end lost 3 bases, the J end lost 3 bases, and 8 bases lay between the germline ends. Germline CDR1 is MNHEY and CDR2 is SMNVEV (reference sequence). This CDR3 contains 14 residues.

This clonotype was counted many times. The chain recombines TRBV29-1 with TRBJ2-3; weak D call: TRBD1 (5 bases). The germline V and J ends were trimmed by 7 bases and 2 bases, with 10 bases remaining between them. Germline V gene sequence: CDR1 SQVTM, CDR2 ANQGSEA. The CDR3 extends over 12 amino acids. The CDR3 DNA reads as TGCAGCGGCAGGACACACACAGATACGCAGTATTTT. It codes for CSGRTHTDTQYF.

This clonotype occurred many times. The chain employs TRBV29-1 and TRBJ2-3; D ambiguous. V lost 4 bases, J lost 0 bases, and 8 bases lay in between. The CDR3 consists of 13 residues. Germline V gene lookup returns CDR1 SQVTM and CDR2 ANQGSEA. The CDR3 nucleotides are TGCAGCGTTGCAGCAGTCAGCACAGATACGCAGTATTTT. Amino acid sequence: CSVAAVSTDTQYF.

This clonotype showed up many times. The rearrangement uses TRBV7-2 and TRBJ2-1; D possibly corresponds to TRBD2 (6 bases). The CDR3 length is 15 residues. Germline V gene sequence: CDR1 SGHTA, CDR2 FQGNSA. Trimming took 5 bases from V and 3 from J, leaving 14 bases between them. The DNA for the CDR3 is TGTGCCAGCAGCGGGGCTAGCGCCTACTACAATGAGCAGTTCTTC. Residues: CASSGASAYYNEQFF.

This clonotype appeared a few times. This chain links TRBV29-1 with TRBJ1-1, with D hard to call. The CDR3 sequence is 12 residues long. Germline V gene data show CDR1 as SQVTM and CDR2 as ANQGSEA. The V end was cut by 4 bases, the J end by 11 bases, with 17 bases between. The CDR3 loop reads CSVARTEAGAFF. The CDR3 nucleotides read TGCAGCGTTGCTCGGACGGAAGCGGGGGCTTTCTTT.

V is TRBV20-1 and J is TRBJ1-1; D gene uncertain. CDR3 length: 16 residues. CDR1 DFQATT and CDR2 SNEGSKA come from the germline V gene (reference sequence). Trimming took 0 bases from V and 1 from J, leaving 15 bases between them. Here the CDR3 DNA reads TGCAGTGCTAGAGATTGGCTAGGGCCTGGGAACACTGAAGCTTTCTTT. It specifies CSARDWLGPGNTEAFF.

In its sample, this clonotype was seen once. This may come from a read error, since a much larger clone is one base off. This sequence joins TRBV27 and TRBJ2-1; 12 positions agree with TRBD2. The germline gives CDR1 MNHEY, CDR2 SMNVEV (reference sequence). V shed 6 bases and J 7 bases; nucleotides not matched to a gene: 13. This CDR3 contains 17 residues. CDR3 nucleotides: TGTGCCAGCAGGGGCGTCCTAGCGGGGGGGTCTAGGAATGAGCAGTTCTTC. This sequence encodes CASRGVLAGGSRNEQFF.

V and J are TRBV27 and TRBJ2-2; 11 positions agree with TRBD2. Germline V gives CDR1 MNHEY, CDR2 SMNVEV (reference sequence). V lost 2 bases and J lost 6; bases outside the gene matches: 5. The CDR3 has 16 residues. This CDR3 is CASSLTSGSGAGELFF. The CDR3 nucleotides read TGTGCCAGCAGTTTAACTAGCGGGAGTGGGGCCGGGGAGCTGTTTTTT.

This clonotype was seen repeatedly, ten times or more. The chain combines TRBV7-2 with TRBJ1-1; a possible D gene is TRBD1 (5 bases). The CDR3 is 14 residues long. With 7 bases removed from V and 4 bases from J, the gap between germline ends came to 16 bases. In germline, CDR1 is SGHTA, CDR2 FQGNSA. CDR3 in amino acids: CASTLPGGGTEAFF. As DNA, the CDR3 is TGTGCCAGCACCCTCCCGGGGGGAGGCACTGAAGCTTTCTTT.

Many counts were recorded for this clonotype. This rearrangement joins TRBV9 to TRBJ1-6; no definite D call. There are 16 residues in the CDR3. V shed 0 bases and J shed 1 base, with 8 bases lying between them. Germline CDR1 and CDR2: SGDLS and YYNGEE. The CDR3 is CASSVAGSSYNSPLHF. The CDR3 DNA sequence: TGTGCCAGCAGCGTAGCTGGCAGTTCCTATAATTCACCCCTCCACTTT. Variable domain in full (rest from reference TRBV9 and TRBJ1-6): DSGVTQTPKHLITATGQRVTLRCSPRSGDLSVYWYQQSLDQGLQFLIQYYNGEERAKGNILERFSAQQFPDLHSELNLSSLELGDSALYFCASSVAGSSYNSPLHFGNGTRLTVT.

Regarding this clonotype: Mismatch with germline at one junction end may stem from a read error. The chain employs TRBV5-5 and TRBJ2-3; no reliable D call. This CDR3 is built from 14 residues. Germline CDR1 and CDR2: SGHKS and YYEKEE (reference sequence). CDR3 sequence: CAISLELLCDTQYF. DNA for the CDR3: TGTGCCATCAGCTTGGAGCTCCTCTGCGATACGCAGTATTTT.

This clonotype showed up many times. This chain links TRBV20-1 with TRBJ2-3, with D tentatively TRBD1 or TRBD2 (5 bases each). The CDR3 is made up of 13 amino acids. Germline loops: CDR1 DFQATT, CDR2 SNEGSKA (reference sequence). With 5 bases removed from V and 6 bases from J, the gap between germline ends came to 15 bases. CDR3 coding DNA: TGCAGTGCTCCTCGGGGCCGCCGGGATACGCAGTATTTT. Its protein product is CSAPRGRRDTQYF.

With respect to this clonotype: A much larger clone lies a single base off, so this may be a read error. The CDR3 region has the DNA TGCAGTGCAAAGGACTGGTTGCTTGATGAGCAGTACTTC. Amino acids: CSAKDWLLDEQYF. The chain recombines TRBV20-1 with TRBJ2-1, with D possibly matching TRBD2 (5 bases). Judging by the DNA end, TRBJ2-7 fits better; the J call may be wrong. The CDR3 contains 13 residues. Germline CDR1 and CDR2: DFQATT and SNEGSKA (reference sequence).

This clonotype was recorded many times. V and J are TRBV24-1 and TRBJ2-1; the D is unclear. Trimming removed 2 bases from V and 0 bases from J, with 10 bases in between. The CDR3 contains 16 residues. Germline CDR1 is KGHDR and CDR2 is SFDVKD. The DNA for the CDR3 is TGTGCCACCAGTGATTCCGGGTCGAGCTCCTACAATGAGCAGTTCTTC. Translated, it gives CATSDSGSSSYNEQFF.

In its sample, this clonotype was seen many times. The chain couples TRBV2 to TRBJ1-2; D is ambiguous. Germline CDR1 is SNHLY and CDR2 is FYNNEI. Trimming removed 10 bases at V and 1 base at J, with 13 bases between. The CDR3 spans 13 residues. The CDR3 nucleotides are TGTGCCACCGCGCTCCAGGTTAACTATGGCTACACCTTC. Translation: CATALQVNYGYTF.

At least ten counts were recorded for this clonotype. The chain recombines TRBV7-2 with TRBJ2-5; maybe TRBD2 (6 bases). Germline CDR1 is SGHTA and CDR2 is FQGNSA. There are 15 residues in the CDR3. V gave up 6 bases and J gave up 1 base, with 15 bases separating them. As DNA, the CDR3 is TGTGCCAGCAGTCCCGTCACTAGCCTCCAAGAGACCCAGTACTTC. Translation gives CASSPVTSLQETQYF. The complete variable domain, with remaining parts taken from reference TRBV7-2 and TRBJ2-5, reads GAGVSQSPSNKVTEKGKDVELRCDPISGHTALYWYRQSLGQGLEFLIYFQGNSAPDKSGLPSDRFSAERTGGSVSTLTIQRTQQEDSAVYLCASSPVTSLQETQYFGPGTRLLVL.